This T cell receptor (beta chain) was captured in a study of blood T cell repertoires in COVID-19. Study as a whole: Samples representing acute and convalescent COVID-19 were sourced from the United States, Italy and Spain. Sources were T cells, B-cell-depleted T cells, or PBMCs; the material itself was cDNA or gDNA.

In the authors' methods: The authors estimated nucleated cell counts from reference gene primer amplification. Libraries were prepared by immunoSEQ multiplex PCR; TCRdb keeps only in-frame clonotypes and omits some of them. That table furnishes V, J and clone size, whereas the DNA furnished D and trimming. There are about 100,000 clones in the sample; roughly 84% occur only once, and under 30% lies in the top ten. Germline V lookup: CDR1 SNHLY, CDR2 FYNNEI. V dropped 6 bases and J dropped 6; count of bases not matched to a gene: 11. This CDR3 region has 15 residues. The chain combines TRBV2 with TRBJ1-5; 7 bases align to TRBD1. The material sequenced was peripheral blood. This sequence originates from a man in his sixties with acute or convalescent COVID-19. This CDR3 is CASRDITGVGQPQHF. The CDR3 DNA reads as TGTGCCAGCAGGGACATTACAGGGGTGGGTCAGCCCCAGCATTTT.